The clone carrying this T cell receptor (beta chain) was picked up a small number of times. This specimen belongs to a study of T cells after posttransplantation cyclophosphamide. Germline V gene sequence: CDR1 LGHNA, CDR2 YSLEER. The V gene lost 0 bases and the J gene lost 4 bases, with 8 bases spanning the gap. The length of the CDR3 is 14 residues. The method was immunoSEQ multiplex PCR; TCRdb's version includes in-frame clones alone and lacks a portion of them. Singletons are absent from the sample, which has around 26,000 clones. Cyclophosphamide on days +3 and +4 followed busulfan-fludarabine conditioning and a marrow graft.

Here the sequenced sample was PBMCs, taken after allogeneic stem cell transplant with posttransplant cyclophosphamide. This rearrangement joins TRBV4-3 to TRBJ2-3; D is possibly TRBD2 (5 bases). The receptor's source is a male patient aged 18 to 29 who received an allogeneic stem cell transplant from a related donor, was CMV-positive, and had no GVHD. The graft donor may be the source of some T cells. DNA for the CDR3: TGCGCCAGCAGCCAAGATCACGGGGCAGATACGCAGTATTTT. Protein: CASSQDHGADTQYF.